This entry concerns a single T cell receptor (beta chain). This specimen comes from a study of cytomegalovirus exposure and HLA in healthy donors. This CDR3 region has 15 residues. V was pared by 5 bases and J by 5 bases, with 11 bases of the junction left unmatched. In germline, CDR1 is SGHTA, CDR2 FQGNSA. The PCR ran on 60 Vbeta and 13 Jbeta primers. Data came from immunoSEQ multiplex PCR; TCRdb stores just in-frame clones and leaves some out. This sample yields about 120,000 clones, of which 65% to 85% are seen a single time; 2.5% to 3.5% belongs to the top ten. This chain joins TRBV7-2 and TRBJ2-5; 7 bases line up with TRBD1. This receptor was obtained from a woman in her thirties or forties in good health and CMV-seropositive. Sample: PBMCs. In nucleotides, the CDR3 is TGTGCCAGCAGCGGCCGACAGGGATTGGGGGAGACCCAGTACTTC. It is translated as CASSGRQGLGETQYF. The whole variable domain, filled in from reference TRBV7-2 and TRBJ2-5, reads GAGVSQSPSNKVTEKGKDVELRCDPISGHTALYWYRQSLGQGLEFLIYFQGNSAPDKSGLPSDRFSAERTGGSVSTLTIQRTQQEDSAVYLCASSGRQGLGETQYFGPGTRLLVL.